The entry that follows covers one T cell receptor beta chain sequence. Other DNA sequences of this sample code for an identical CDR3. In the original processing: Amplification of reference gene primers was used by the study to estimate nucleated cell counts. The protocol was immunoSEQ multiplex PCR, while the TCRdb copy is restricted to in-frame clones and leaves out a portion. V and J calls and clone size are those listed in that table; D and trimming were worked out from the DNA. Here the sample spans 200,000 to 300,000 clones, 65% to 85% being singletons. The data are from a study of blood T cell repertoires in COVID-19. For the study at large: Researchers got acute and convalescent COVID-19 samples from the United States, Italy and Spain. The cDNA or gDNA used as material had been derived from T cells, B-cell-depleted T cells, or PBMCs.

This receptor was taken from a woman in her forties who had recovered from COVID-19. Sequencing used peripheral blood.

CDR3 protein: CAWSISYEQYF. Here the CDR3 DNA reads TGTGCCTGGAGTATCAGTTACGAGCAGTACTTC. This sequence joins TRBV30 and TRBJ2-7, with unresolved D. Deletions cut 2 bases from V and 4 bases from J, with 6 bases between. CDR1 GTSNPN and CDR2 SVGIG come from the germline V gene (reference sequence). The CDR3 has 11 residues.